The rows below give T cell receptor beta chains drawn from one sample of a study of response to subunit inactivated influenza vaccine. TCRdb reprocessed the RT-PCR reads via MiXCR and lists one record per CDR3 protein. Here the sample spans roughly 460,000 distinct CDR3 sequences, approximately 9.9% being singletons. The specimen comprised PBMCs from blood, sampled 40 to 50 days after vaccination. The receptors derive from a man in his fifties or sixties who received an inactivated influenza vaccine. Both conserved end residues are part of each CDR3. The order of the fields is clone size, D gene, V gene, J gene, CDR3 protein, CDR3 DNA. The D gene is left open where the match is weak. Not every row has a clone size; where given, it reads once, few, many or a size class.

few,NA,TRBV5-1,TRBJ2-7,CASSPHSGSYEQYF,TGCGCCAGCAGCCCCCATAGCGGCTCCTACGAGCAGTACTTC
few,NA,TRBV3-1,TRBJ2-7,CASRRGTGNYEQYF,TGTGCCAGCCGGCGGGGGACAGGAAACTACGAGCAGTACTTC
few,NA,TRBV5-6,TRBJ1-1,CASSGERGNTEAFF,TGTGCCAGCAGCGGGGAAAGGGGGAACACTGAAGCTTTCTTT
few,NA,TRBV7-2,TRBJ1-6,CASREGPRNSPLHF,TGTGCCAGCAGGGAGGGCCCTCGGAATTCACCCCTCCACTTT
NA,NA,TRBV6-6,TRBJ2-7,CASSYNRDYEQYF,TGTGCCAGCAGTTACAACAGGGACTACGAGCAGTACTTC
NA,TRBD2,TRBV29-1,TRBJ2-5,CSVEGTGGAILQETQYF,TGCAGCGTTGAAGGGACGGGGGGAGCGATCCTACAAGAGACCCAGTACTTC
NA,TRBD2,TRBV29-1,TRBJ2-1,CSVGPGSSGSFEQFF,TGCAGCGTTGGGCCCGGGTCTAGCGGGAGTTTTGAGCAGTTCTTC
many,TRBD1,TRBV5-1,TRBJ1-5,CASSSGQGGQPQHF,TGTGCCAGCAGCTCGGGACAGGGCGGGCAGCCCCAGCATTTT
few,TRBD1,TRBV6-1,TRBJ2-1,CASRSGGAPNEQFF,TGTGCCAGCAGGTCAGGGGGCGCCCCCAATGAGCAGTTCTTC
NA,TRBD1,TRBV7-9,TRBJ2-7,CASSPRGQGPYEQYF,TGTGCCAGCAGCCCCCGCGGACAGGGACCCTACGAGCAGTACTTC
NA,NA,TRBV18,TRBJ2-6,CASSPREATGISGANVLTF,TGTGCCAGCTCACCACGCGAGGCGACGGGCATATCTGGGGCCAACGTCCTGACTTTC
NA,NA,TRBV27,TRBJ1-1,CASSLEGFGTEAFF,TGTGCCAGCAGTTTAGAGGGGTTCGGAACTGAAGCTTTCTTT
few,NA,TRBV4-1,TRBJ2-2,CASSQDQGTGELFF,TGCGCCAGCAGCCAAGATCAGGGCACCGGGGAGCTGTTTTTT
many,NA,TRBV4-3,TRBJ2-7,CASSQGLSGQPSYEQYF,TGCGCCAGCAGCCAAGGATTAAGCGGGCAACCCTCCTACGAGCAGTACTTC
few,TRBD2,TRBV5-1,TRBJ2-3,CASTPGGTSGSDTQYF,TGCGCCAGCACCCCGGGGGGGACTTCCGGATCGGATACGCAGTATTTT
few,NA,TRBV5-1,TRBJ1-1,CASSLTVGNPEAFF,TGCGCCAGCAGCTTAACAGTTGGGAACCCTGAAGCTTTCTTT
few,NA,TRBV7-2,TRBJ2-7,CASSLQGHPSYEQYF,TGTGCCAGCAGCCTACAGGGCCACCCCTCCTACGAGCAGTACTTC
many,NA,TRBV12-3/TRBV12-4,TRBJ2-7,CASSRDSSSYEQYF,TGTGCCAGCAGCAGAGACAGTAGCTCCTACGAGCAGTACTTC
many,NA,TRBV4-3,TRBJ2-2,CASSPRQYTGELFF,TGCGCCAGCAGCCCGAGACAGTACACCGGGGAGCTGTTTTTT
few,TRBD1,TRBV28,TRBJ2-5,CASSLWGQAQETQYF,TGTGCCAGCAGTTTATGGGGACAGGCCCAAGAGACCCAGTACTTC
many,TRBD1,TRBV12-3/TRBV12-4,TRBJ2-5,CASSPRTGAETQYF,TGTGCCAGCAGTCCTCGGACAGGGGCAGAGACCCAGTACTTC
NA,NA,TRBV7-2,TRBJ2-2,CASSSGPPAGELFF,TGTGCCAGCAGCTCGGGACCGCCTGCCGGGGAGCTGTTTTTT
many,NA,TRBV15,TRBJ1-5,CATSRDQLNQPQHF,TGTGCCACCAGCAGAGATCAACTGAATCAGCCCCAGCATTTT
NA,NA,TRBV6-2/TRBV6-3,TRBJ2-7,CASSYLLVTYEQYF,TGTGCCAGCAGTTACCTACTCGTAACCTACGAGCAGTACTTC
few,NA,TRBV29-1,TRBJ2-4,CSVGDGDIQYF,TGCAGCGTTGGGGACGGGGACATTCAGTACTTC
few,NA,TRBV4-1,TRBJ2-7,CASSQGRGAGGQYF,TGCGCCAGCAGCCAAGGTCGAGGTGCAGGTGGGCAGTACTTC
few,NA,TRBV7-9,TRBJ2-7,CASSTGSRSYEQYF,TGTGCCAGCAGCACAGGATCCCGCTCATACGAGCAGTACTTC
NA,NA,TRBV7-6,TRBJ2-5,CASSFGTYQETQYF,TGTGCCAGCAGTTTCGGGACCTATCAAGAGACCCAGTACTTC
NA,NA,TRBV3-1,TRBJ2-3,CASSWREGRDTQYF,TGTGCCAGCAGTTGGCGGGAAGGCCGGGATACGCAGTATTTT
many,NA,TRBV4-3,TRBJ2-7,CASSQDWGSYEQYF,TGCGCCAGCAGCCAAGATTGGGGATCCTACGAGCAGTACTTC
NA,NA,TRBV5-5,TRBJ2-3,CASSKGPSGGTDTQYF,TGTGCCAGCAGCAAGGGACCCTCCGGAGGGACAGATACGCAGTATTTT
NA,NA,TRBV11-2,TRBJ1-5,CASSLDGRQPQHF,TGTGCCAGCAGCTTAGACGGCAGACAGCCCCAGCATTTT
NA,NA,TRBV11-2,TRBJ2-7,CASSPYGGIYEQYF,TGTGCCAGCAGCCCCTATGGGGGGATCTACGAGCAGTACTTC
few,NA,TRBV6-1,TRBJ2-3,CASSEFGNTDTQYF,TGTGCCAGCAGTGAATTCGGGAACACAGATACGCAGTATTTT
NA,TRBD2,TRBV7-2,TRBJ2-7,CASRSGGASYEQYF,TGTGCCAGCAGGAGCGGGGGGGCTTCGTACGAGCAGTACTTC
many,NA,TRBV6-2/TRBV6-3,TRBJ2-1,CASSYPDQKIF,TGTGCCAGCAGTTACCCCGACCAGAAGATCTTC
many,TRBD1,TRBV29-1,TRBJ2-2,CSVRRDRGTGELFF,TGCAGCGTTCGCCGGGACAGGGGCACCGGGGAGCTGTTTTTT
many,TRBD2,TRBV10-3,TRBJ2-7,CAITTGLAGDYEQYF,TGTGCCATCACCACCGGGCTAGCGGGGGATTACGAGCAGTACTTC
NA,NA,TRBV2,TRBJ1-3,CASRAAGVLSGNTIYF,TGTGCCAGCAGGGCAGCCGGAGTTCTCTCTGGAAACACCATATATTTT
NA,NA,TRBV4-3,TRBJ2-1,CASSQRGLAGINEQFF,TGCGCCAGCAGCCAGCGGGGATTGGCGGGAATCAATGAGCAGTTCTTC
few,TRBD2,TRBV5-1,TRBJ2-1,CASRSNSGREAYNEQFF,TGCGCCAGCAGATCCAATAGCGGGAGGGAAGCCTACAATGAGCAGTTCTTC
few,TRBD1,TRBV5-5,TRBJ2-3,CASSSGTASTDTQYF,TGTGCCAGCAGCTCCGGGACAGCTAGCACAGATACGCAGTATTTT
many,TRBD1,TRBV5-1,TRBJ2-7,CASSPSTGGIGYEQYF,TGCGCCAGCAGCCCGTCAACAGGGGGCATCGGATACGAGCAGTACTTC